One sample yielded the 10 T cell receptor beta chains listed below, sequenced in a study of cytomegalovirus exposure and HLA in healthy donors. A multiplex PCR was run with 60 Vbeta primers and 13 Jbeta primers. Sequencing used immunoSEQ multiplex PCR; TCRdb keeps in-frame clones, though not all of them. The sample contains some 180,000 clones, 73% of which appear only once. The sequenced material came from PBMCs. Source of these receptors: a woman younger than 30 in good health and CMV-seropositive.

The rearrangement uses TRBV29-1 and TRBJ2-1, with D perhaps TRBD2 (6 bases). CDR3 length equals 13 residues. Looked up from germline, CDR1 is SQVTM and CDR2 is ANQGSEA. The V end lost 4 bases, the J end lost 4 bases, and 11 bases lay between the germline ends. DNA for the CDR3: TGCAGCGTTGGAGGAGGGGAGTACAATGAGCAGTTCTTC. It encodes CSVGGGEYNEQFF.

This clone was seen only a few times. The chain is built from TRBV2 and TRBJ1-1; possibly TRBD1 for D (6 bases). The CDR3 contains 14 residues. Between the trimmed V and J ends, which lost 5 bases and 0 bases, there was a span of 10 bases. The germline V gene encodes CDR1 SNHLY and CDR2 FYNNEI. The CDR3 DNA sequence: TGTGCCAGCAGTCTGGACAGATTGAACACTGAAGCTTTCTTT. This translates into CASSLDRLNTEAFF.

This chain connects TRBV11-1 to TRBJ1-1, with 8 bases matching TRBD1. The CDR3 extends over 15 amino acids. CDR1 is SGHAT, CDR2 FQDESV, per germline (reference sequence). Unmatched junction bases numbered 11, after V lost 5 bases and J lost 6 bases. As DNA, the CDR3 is TGTGCCAGCAGCCGAGGACAGGGAACGGTAGCTGAAGCTTTCTTT. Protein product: CASSRGQGTVAEAFF.

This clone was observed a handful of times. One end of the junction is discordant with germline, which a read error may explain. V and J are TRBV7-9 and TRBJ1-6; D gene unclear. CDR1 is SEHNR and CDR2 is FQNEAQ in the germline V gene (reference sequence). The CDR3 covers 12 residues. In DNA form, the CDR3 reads TGTTCCAGCAGCTTAGGGAGGACGGCCCTCCACTTT. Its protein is CSSSLGRTALHF.

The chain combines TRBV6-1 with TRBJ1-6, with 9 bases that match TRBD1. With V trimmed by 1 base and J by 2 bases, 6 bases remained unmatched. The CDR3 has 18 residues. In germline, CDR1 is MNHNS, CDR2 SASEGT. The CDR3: CASSEGGQGRPYNSPLHF. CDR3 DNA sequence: TGTGCCAGCAGTGAAGGCGGACAGGGGAGGCCCTATAATTCACCCCTCCACTTT.

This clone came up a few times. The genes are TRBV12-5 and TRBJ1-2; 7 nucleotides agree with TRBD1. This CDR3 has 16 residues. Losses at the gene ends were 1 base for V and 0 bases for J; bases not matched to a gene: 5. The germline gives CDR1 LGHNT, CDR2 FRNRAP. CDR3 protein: CASGLEGTAANYGYTF. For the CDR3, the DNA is TGTGCTAGTGGTTTGGAAGGGACAGCTGCTAACTATGGCTACACCTTC.

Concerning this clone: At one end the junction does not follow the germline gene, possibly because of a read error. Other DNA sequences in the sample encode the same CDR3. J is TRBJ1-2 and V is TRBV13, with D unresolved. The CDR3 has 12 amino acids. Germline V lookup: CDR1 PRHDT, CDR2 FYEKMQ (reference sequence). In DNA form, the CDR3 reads TGTGCAAGCAGCCTCCCCCTCTATGGCTACACCTTC. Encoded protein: CASSLPLYGYTF.

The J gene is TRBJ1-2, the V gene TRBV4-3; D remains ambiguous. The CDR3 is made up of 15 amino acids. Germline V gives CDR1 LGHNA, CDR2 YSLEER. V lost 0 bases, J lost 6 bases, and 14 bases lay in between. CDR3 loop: CASSQDITFDDGYTF. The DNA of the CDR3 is TGCGCCAGCAGCCAAGATATAACATTCGATGATGGCTACACCTTC.

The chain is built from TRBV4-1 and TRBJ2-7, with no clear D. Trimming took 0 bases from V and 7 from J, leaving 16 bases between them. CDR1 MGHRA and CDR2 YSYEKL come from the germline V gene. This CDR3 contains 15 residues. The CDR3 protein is CASSQDPGSPVEQYF. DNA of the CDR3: TGCGCCAGCAGCCAAGATCCTGGCTCACCAGTGGAGCAGTACTTC.

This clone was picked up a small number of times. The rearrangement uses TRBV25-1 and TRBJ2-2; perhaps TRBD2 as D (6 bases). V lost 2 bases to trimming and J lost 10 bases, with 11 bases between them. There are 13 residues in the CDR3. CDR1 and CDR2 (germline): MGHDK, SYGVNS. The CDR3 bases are TGTGCCAGCAGTGAACCGGGGGTTTCGGAGCTGTTTTTT. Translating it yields CASSEPGVSELFF.